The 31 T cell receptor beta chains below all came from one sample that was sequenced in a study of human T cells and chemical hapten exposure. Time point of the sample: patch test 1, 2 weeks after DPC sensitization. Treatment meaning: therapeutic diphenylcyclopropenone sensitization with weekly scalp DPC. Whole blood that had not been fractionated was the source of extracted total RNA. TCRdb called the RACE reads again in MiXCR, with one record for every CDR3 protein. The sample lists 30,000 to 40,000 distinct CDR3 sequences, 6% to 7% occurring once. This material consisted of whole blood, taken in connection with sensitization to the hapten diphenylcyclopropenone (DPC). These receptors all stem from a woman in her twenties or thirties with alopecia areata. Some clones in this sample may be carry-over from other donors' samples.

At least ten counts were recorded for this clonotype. The DNA for the CDR3 is TGTGCCAGCAGCGCGCGGGGACTAGCGGGGGGCACAGATACGCAGTATTTT. Translation: CASSARGLAGGTDTQYF. The chain recombines TRBV9 with TRBJ2-3, with 14 bases identical to TRBD2. Germline lookup yields CDR1 SGDLS and CDR2 YYNGEE. V dropped 3 bases and J dropped 1; count of bases not matched to a gene: 4. The CDR3 spans 17 residues. The full variable domain, completed using reference TRBV9 and TRBJ2-3, is DSGVTQTPKHLITATGQRVTLRCSPRSGDLSVYWYQQSLDQGLQFLIQYYNGEERAKGNILERFSAQQFPDLHSELNLSSLELGDSALYFCASSARGLAGGTDTQYFGPGTRLTVL.

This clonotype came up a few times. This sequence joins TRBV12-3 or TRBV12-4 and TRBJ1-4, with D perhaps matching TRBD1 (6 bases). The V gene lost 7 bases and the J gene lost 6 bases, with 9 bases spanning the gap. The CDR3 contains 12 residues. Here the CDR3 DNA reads TGTGCCAGCACCAGGGGCGATGAAAAACTGTTTTTT. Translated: CASTRGDEKLFF.

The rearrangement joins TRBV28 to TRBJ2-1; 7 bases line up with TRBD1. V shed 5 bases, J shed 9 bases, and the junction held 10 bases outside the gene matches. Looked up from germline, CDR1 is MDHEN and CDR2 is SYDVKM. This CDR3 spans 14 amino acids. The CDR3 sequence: CASSPRQGESEQFF. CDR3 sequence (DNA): TGTGCCAGCAGTCCACGACAGGGAGAGAGTGAGCAGTTCTTC. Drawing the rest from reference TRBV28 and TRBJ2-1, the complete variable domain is DVKVTQSSRYLVKRTGEKVFLECVQDMDHENMFWYRQDPGLGLRLIYFSYDVKMKEKGDIPEGYSVSREKKERFSLILESASTNQTSMYLCASSPRQGESEQFFGPGTRLTVL.

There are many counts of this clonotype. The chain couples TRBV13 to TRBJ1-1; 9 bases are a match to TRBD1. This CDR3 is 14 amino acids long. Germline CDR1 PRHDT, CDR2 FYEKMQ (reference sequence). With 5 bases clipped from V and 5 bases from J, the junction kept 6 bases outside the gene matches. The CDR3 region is CASSRWDRETEAFF. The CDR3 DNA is TGTGCCAGCAGCCGATGGGACAGGGAAACTGAAGCTTTCTTT.

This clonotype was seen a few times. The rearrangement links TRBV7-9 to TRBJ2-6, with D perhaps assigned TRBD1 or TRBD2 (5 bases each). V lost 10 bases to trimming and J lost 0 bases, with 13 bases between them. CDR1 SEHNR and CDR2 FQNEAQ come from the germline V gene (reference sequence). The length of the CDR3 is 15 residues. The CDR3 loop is CATTGTGSGANVLTF. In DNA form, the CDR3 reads TGTGCCACCACCGGGACGGGCTCTGGGGCCAACGTCCTGACTTTC.

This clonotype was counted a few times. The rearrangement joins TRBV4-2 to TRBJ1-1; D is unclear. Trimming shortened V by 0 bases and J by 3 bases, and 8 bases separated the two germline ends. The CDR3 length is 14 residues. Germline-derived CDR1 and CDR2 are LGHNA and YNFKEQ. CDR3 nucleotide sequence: TGTGCCAGCAGCCAAGAGAAGTTGGACACTGAAGCTTTCTTT. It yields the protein CASSQEKLDTEAFF.

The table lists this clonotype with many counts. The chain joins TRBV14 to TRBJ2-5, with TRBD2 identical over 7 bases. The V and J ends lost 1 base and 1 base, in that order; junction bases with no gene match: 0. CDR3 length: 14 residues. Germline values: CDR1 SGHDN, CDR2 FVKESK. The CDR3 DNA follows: TGTGCCAGCAGCCAAGGCGGGGGCCAAGAGACCCAGTACTTC. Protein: CASSQGGGQETQYF.

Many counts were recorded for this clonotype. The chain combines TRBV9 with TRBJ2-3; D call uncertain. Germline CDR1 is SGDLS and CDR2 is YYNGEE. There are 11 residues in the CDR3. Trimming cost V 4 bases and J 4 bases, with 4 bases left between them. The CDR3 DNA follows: TGTGCCAGCAGCACGGCAGATACGCAGTATTTT. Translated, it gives CASSTADTQYF.

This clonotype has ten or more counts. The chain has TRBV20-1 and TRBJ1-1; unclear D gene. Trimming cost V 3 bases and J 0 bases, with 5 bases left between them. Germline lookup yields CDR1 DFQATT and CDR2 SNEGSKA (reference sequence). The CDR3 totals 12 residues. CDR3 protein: CSARKVNTEAFF. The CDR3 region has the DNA TGCAGTGCTAGGAAGGTGAACACTGAAGCTTTCTTT.

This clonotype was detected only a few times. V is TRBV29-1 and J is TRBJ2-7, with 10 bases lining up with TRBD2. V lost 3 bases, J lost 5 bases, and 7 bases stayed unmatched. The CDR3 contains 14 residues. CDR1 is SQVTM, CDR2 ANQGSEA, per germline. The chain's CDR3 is CSVEISGGHDEQYF. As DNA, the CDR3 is TGCAGCGTTGAGATTAGCGGGGGGCATGACGAGCAGTACTTC.

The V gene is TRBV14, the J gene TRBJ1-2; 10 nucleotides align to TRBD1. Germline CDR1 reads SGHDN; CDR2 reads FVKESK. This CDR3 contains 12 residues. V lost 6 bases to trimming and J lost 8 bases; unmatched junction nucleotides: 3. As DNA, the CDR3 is TGTGCCAGCAGGGGACAGGGGTACGGCTACACCTTC. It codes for CASRGQGYGYTF.

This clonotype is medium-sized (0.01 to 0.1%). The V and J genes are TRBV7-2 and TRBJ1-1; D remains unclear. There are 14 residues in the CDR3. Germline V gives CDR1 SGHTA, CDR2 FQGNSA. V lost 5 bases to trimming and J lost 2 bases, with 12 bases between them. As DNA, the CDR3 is TGTGCCAGCAGCGAATCGGACTTAAACACTGAAGCTTTCTTT. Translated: CASSESDLNTEAFF.

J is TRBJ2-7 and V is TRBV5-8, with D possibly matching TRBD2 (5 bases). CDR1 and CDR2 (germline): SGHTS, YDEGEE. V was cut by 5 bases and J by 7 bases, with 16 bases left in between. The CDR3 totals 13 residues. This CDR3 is CASSSRTEYEQYF. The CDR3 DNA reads TGTGCCAGCAGTTCCCGGACTGAATATGAGCAGTACTTC.

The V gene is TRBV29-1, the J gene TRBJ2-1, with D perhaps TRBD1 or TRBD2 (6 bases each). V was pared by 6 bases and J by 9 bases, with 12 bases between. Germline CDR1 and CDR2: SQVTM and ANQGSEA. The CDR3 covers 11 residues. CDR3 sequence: CSVERGAEQFF. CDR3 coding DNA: TGCAGCGTAGAGAGGGGGGCTGAGCAGTTCTTC.

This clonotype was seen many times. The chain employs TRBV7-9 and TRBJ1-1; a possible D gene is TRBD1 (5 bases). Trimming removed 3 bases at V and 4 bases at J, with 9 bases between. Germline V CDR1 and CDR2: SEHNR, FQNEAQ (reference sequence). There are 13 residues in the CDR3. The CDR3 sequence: CASSFMTATEAFF. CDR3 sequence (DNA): TGTGCCAGCAGCTTTATGACAGCCACTGAAGCTTTCTTT.

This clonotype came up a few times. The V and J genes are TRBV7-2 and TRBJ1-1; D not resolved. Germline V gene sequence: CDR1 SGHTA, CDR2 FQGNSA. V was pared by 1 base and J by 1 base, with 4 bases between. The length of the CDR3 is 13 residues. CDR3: CASSLEQNTEAFF. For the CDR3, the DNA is TGTGCCAGCAGCTTAGAACAGAACACTGAAGCTTTCTTT. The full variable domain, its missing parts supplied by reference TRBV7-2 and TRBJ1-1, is GAGVSQSPSNKVTEKGKDVELRCDPISGHTALYWYRQSLGQGLEFLIYFQGNSAPDKSGLPSDRFSAERTGGSVSTLTIQRTQQEDSAVYLCASSLEQNTEAFFGQGTRLTVV.

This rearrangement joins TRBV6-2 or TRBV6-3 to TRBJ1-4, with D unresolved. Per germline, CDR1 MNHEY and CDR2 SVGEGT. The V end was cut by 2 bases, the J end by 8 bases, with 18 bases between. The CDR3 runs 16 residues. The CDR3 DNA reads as TGTGCCAGCAGTTACGCCCCCGGGGATGGAAACGAAAAACTGTTTTTT. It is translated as CASSYAPGDGNEKLFF.

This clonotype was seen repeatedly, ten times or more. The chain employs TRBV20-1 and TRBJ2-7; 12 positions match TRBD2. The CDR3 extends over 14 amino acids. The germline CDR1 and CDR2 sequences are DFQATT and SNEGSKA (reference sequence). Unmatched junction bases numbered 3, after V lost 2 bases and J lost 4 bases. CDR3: CSARWTSGEYEQYF. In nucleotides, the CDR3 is TGCAGTGCTAGATGGACTAGCGGGGAGTACGAGCAGTACTTC.

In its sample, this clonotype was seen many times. DNA for the CDR3: TGCAGTGCTAACGGGGATAGAGAGACCCAGTACTTC. Protein: CSANGDRETQYF. The chain joins TRBV20-1 to TRBJ2-5; TRBD2 might be the D (5 bases). Deletions cut 4 bases from V and 4 bases from J, with 10 bases between. The CDR3 has 12 amino acids. CDR1 is DFQATT, CDR2 SNEGSKA, per germline (reference sequence).

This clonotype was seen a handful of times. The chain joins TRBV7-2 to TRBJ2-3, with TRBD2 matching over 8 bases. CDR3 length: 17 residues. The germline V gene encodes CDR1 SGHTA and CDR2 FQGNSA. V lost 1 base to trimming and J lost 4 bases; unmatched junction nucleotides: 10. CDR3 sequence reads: CASSLGGGGTSPDTQYF. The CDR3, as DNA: TGTGCCAGCAGCTTAGGGGGCGGGGGGACCTCCCCAGATACGCAGTATTTT.

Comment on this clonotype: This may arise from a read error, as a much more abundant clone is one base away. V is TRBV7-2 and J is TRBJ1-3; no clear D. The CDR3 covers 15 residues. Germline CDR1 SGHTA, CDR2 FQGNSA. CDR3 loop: CASSRDGVHGNAIYF. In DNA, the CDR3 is TGTGCCAGCAGCCGAGATGGGGTTCACGGAAACGCCATATATTTT.

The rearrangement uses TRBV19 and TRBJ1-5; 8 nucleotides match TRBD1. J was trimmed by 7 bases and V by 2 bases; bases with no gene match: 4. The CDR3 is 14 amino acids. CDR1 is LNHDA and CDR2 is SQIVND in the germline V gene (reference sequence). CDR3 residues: CASSIPTGVQPQHF. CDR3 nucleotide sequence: TGTGCCAGTAGTATACCGACAGGGGTACAGCCCCAGCATTTT.

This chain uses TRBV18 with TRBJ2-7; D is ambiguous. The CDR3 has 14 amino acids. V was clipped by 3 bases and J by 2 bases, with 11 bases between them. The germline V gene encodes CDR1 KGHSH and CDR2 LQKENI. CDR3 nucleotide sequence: TGTGCCAGCTCACCGCGGATCACTCCCTACGAGCAGTACTTC. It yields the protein CASSPRITPYEQYF.

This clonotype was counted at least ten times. CDR3: CASSPTSSGGYEQYF. The CDR3, as DNA: TGTGCCAGCAGTCCTACCTCTAGCGGGGGGTACGAGCAGTACTTC. The chain links TRBV9 to TRBJ2-7; 11 bases agree with TRBD2. V lost 5 bases to trimming and J lost 4 bases; unmatched junction nucleotides: 8. Germline V gene sequence: CDR1 SGDLS, CDR2 YYNGEE. The CDR3 contains 15 residues.

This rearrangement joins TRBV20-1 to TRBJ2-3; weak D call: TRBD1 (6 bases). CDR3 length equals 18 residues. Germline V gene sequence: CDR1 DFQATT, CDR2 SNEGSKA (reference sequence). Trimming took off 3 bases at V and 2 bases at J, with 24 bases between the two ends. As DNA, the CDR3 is TGCAGTGCTAGGCCTGTCAGGGGCTGGGCAGCCGTCACAGATACGCAGTATTTT. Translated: CSARPVRGWAAVTDTQYF.

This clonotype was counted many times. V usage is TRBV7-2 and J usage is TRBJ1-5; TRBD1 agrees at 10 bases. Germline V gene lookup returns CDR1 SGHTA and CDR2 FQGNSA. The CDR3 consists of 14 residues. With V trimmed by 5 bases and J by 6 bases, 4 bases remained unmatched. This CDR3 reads CASSTRQGAQPQHF. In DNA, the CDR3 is TGTGCCAGCAGCACCAGACAGGGGGCTCAGCCCCAGCATTTT. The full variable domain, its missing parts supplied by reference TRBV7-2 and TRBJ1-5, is GAGVSQSPSNKVTEKGKDVELRCDPISGHTALYWYRQSLGQGLEFLIYFQGNSAPDKSGLPSDRFSAERTGGSVSTLTIQRTQQEDSAVYLCASSTRQGAQPQHFGDGTRLSIL.

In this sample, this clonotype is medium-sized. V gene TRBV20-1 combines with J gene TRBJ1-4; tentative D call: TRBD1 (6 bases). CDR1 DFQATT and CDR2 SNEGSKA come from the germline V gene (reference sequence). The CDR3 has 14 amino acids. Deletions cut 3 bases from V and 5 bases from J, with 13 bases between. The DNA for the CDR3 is TGCAGTGCTAGGGGAGGGGGGGAGAATGAAAAACTGTTTTTT. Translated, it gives CSARGGGENEKLFF.

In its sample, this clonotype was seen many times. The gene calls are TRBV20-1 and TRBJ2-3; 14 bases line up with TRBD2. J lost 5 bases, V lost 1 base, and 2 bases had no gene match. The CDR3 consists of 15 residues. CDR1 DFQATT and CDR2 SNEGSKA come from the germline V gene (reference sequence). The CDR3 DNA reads TGCAGTGCTAGAGGGGGACTAGCGGGGGAAGATACGCAGTATTTT. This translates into CSARGGLAGEDTQYF.

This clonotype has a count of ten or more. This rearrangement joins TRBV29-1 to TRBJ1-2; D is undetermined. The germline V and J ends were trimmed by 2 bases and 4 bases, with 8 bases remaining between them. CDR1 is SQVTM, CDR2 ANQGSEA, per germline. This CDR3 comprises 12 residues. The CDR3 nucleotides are TGCAGCGTTGAAACTGAGATCTATGGCTACACCTTC. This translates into CSVETEIYGYTF.

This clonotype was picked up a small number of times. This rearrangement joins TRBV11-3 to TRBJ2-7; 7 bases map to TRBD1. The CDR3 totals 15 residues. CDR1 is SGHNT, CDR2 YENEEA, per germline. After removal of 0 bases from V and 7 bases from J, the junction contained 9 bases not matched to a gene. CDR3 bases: TGTGCCAGCAGCTTAGAATCGTCCGGGACAGTAGAGCAGTACTTC. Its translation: CASSLESSGTVEQYF.

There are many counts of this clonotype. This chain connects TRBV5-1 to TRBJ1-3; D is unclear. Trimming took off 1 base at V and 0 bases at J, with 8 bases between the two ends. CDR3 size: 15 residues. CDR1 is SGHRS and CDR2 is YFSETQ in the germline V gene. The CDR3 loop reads CASSLYSGSGNTIYF. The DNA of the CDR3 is TGCGCCAGCAGCTTGTACAGCGGCTCTGGAAACACCATATATTTT.